Following are 24 T cell receptor beta chains from one sample sequenced in a study of blood T cell repertoires in COVID-19. TCRdb keeps only in-frame clones here, not all; method: immunoSEQ multiplex PCR. Among about 80,000 clones listed, roughly 85% were seen once. The sample consisted of peripheral blood. The receptors shown here come from a man younger than 45 with acute or convalescent COVID-19.

The rearrangement uses TRBV7-9 and TRBJ1-4, with 9 bases aligning to TRBD1. Germline V gene lookup returns CDR1 SEHNR and CDR2 FQNEAQ (reference sequence). J was trimmed by 5 bases and V by 1 base; bases with no gene match: 2. The CDR3 length is 15 residues. CDR3 in amino acids: CASSLVGQGNEKLFF. CDR3 coding DNA: TGTGCCAGCAGCTTAGTAGGACAGGGGAATGAAAAACTGTTTTTT.

The chain recombines TRBV2 with TRBJ1-1, with D possibly TRBD1 on 5 matching bases. From germline, CDR1 is SNHLY and CDR2 FYNNEI. This CDR3 spans 13 amino acids. V gave up 6 bases and J gave up 3 bases, with 11 bases separating them. The CDR3 loop reads CASSSTRDTEAFF. The CDR3 region has the DNA TGTGCCAGCAGCTCAACCAGGGACACTGAAGCTTTCTTT.

The rearrangement uses TRBV2 and TRBJ1-5; TRBD1 matches 10 bases. V gave up 4 bases and J gave up 0 bases; unmatched junction bases: 12. The CDR3 contains 19 residues. Germline-derived CDR1 and CDR2 are SNHLY and FYNNEI. The CDR3: CASSGLDRGHRYSNQPQHF. The CDR3 DNA reads as TGTGCCAGCAGTGGACTCGACAGGGGGCATCGATATAGCAATCAGCCCCAGCATTTT.

The rearrangement uses TRBV5-1 and TRBJ2-5, with TRBD1 as a possible D gene (5 bases). Trimming removed 1 base from V and 2 bases from J, with 9 bases in between. This CDR3 is 14 amino acids long. Germline CDR1 and CDR2: SGHRS and YFSETQ. The CDR3 protein is CASSLLPGQETQYF. As DNA, the CDR3 is TGCGCCAGCAGCTTGCTTCCAGGGCAAGAGACCCAGTACTTC.

V gene TRBV19 combines with J gene TRBJ1-2; 8 bases are a match to TRBD1. The CDR3 loop spans 11 amino acids. The ends lost 8 bases at V and 8 bases at J; junction bases unmatched: 4. CDR1 and CDR2 (germline): LNHDA, SQIVND (reference sequence). The CDR3 here is CASSDRGGYTF. In nucleotides, the CDR3 is TGTGCCAGTTCCGACAGGGGAGGCTACACCTTC.

The sample holds a few counts of this clone. The chain carries TRBV6-4 and TRBJ2-3; a weak D match, TRBD1 (5 bases). Germline CDR1 reads MRHNA; CDR2 reads SNTAGT. This CDR3 is 13 amino acids long. V was cut by 2 bases and J by 2 bases, with 5 bases left in between. This CDR3 reads CASSDGATDTQYF. For the CDR3, the DNA is TGTGCCAGCAGTGACGGGGCCACAGATACGCAGTATTTT.

The V call is TRBV5-1, the J call TRBJ2-1; D is ambiguous. CDR3 length: 13 residues. V dropped 0 bases and J dropped 7 bases, with 8 bases sitting between them. Per the germline V gene, CDR1 is SGHRS and CDR2 is YFSETQ. The chain's CDR3 is CASSLAPKNEQFF. In DNA form, the CDR3 reads TGCGCCAGCAGCTTGGCCCCTAAGAATGAGCAGTTCTTC. The full variable domain, in which reference TRBV5-1 and TRBJ2-1 provide the parts outside the CDR3, is KAGVTQTPRYLIKTRGQQVTLSCSPISGHRSVSWYQQTPGQGLQFLFEYFSETQRNKGNFPGRFSGRQFSNSRSEMNVSTLELGDSALYLCASSLAPKNEQFFGPGTRLTVL.

V usage is TRBV7-2 and J usage is TRBJ2-2; D is unclear. Germline V gene sequence: CDR1 SGHTA, CDR2 FQGNSA. The CDR3 covers 14 residues. The germline V and J ends were trimmed by 3 bases and 9 bases, with 14 bases remaining between them. For the CDR3, the DNA is TGTGCCAGCAGCTTTGCGTCCCCGACTCGGGAGCTGTTTTTT. Encoded protein: CASSFASPTRELFF.

The V and J genes are TRBV2 and TRBJ1-1, with D possibly TRBD1 on 5 matching bases. This CDR3 contains 16 residues. CDR1 and CDR2 from the germline V gene are SNHLY and FYNNEI. Trimming took off 4 bases at V and 4 bases at J, with 19 bases between the two ends. CDR3 residues: CASSGGAGGGGTEAFF. CDR3 in DNA: TGTGCCAGCAGTGGAGGAGCGGGGGGTGGAGGCACTGAAGCTTTCTTT.

This chain uses TRBV10-3 with TRBJ2-7; D uncertain. CDR3 length: 11 residues. V gave up 8 bases and J gave up 3 bases, with 8 bases separating them. CDR1 and CDR2 (germline): ENHRY, SYGVKD. The DNA for the CDR3 is TGTGCCATCGCCGGTAACTACGAGCAGTACTTC. It yields the protein CAIAGNYEQYF.

This clone was seen just once. The chain employs TRBV19 and TRBJ2-7; 9 positions match TRBD1. The CDR3 length is 15 residues. Unmatched junction bases numbered 5, after V lost 3 bases and J lost 2 bases. The V gene's germline CDR1 is LNHDA and CDR2 SQIVND (reference sequence). The CDR3, as DNA: TGTGCCAGTAGTATCGTTGGGACAGGGACCTACGAGCAGTACTTC. Translation gives CASSIVGTGTYEQYF.

This clone was detected only a few times. The chain couples TRBV29-1 to TRBJ2-3, with 10 bases lining up with TRBD2. V dropped 7 bases and J dropped 5; count of bases not matched to a gene: 12. The CDR3 has 15 amino acids. CDR1 and CDR2 (germline): SQVTM, ANQGSEA. The DNA for the CDR3 is TGCAGCGCCGAGGCACTAGCGGGGTTCGTAGATACGCAGTATTTT. Translation gives CSAEALAGFVDTQYF.

This clone was counted only a few times. The V and J genes are TRBV28 and TRBJ1-5; TRBD1 is a possible D gene (6 bases). CDR1 and CDR2 from the germline V gene are MDHEN and SYDVKM. CDR3 length: 17 amino acids. Trimming took off 4 bases at V and 3 bases at J, with 19 bases between the two ends. The CDR3 nucleotides are TGTGCCAGCAGTTCTTCCCTGGGACAAGGTTTCAATCAGCCCCAGCATTTT. Protein: CASSSSLGQGFNQPQHF.

The chain employs TRBV28 and TRBJ1-5, with D possibly matching TRBD1 (6 bases). CDR3 length: 15 amino acids. Germline V CDR1 and CDR2: MDHEN, SYDVKM. Trimming removed 7 bases at V and 4 bases at J, with 17 bases between. The CDR3 bases are TGTGCCAGCACTCGAAATGACAGGCTGAATCAGCCCCAGCATTTT. Translating gives CASTRNDRLNQPQHF.

The genes are TRBV28 and TRBJ2-5; TRBD1 might be the D (5 bases). The V gene lost 3 bases and the J gene lost 5 bases, with 16 bases spanning the gap. Germline CDR1 is MDHEN and CDR2 is SYDVKM. The CDR3 spans 15 residues. CDR3 loop: CASSFQGSAGETQYF. For the CDR3, the DNA is TGTGCCAGCAGTTTTCAGGGTAGTGCTGGGGAGACCCAGTACTTC.

The chain employs TRBV5-1 and TRBJ2-1; TRBD2 aligns across 9 bases. Germline-derived CDR1 and CDR2 are SGHRS and YFSETQ. V lost 6 bases to trimming and J lost 3 bases; unmatched junction nucleotides: 10. The CDR3 covers 16 residues. CDR3 DNA: TGCGCCAGCAAGCCCTTGGGTAGCGGGAGCTACAATGAGCAGTTCTTC. Its protein is CASKPLGSGSYNEQFF.

This rearrangement joins TRBV5-1 to TRBJ2-6; weak D call: TRBD2 (5 bases). The germline V gene encodes CDR1 SGHRS and CDR2 YFSETQ. This CDR3 is built from 15 residues. Trimming took 4 bases from V and 0 from J, leaving 8 bases between them. Here the CDR3 reads CASSGGLSGANVLTF. The CDR3 region has the DNA TGCGCCAGCAGCGGAGGCCTCTCTGGGGCCAACGTCCTGACTTTC.

The V and J genes are TRBV28 and TRBJ2-7, with TRBD2 matching over 9 bases. Germline V gives CDR1 MDHEN, CDR2 SYDVKM. The V gene end was trimmed by 2 bases and the J gene end by 3 bases; junction bases not matched to a gene: 8. This CDR3 has 16 amino acids. CDR3: CASSLGTASGNYEQYF. As DNA, the CDR3 is TGTGCCAGCAGTTTAGGGACGGCTAGCGGGAACTACGAGCAGTACTTC.

The table lists this clone with many counts. This chain uses TRBV3-1 (or the pseudogene TRBV3-2) with TRBJ1-5; TRBD1 matches at 9 bases. Germline assignment: CDR1 LGHDT and CDR2 YNNKEL (reference sequence). The V segment lost 4 bases and the J segment 3 bases; nucleotides outside the gene matches: 1. The CDR3 has 14 amino acids. CDR3 sequence: CASSLQGANQPQHF. CDR3 DNA sequence: TGTGCCAGCAGCCTACAGGGGGCCAATCAGCCCCAGCATTTT.

The chain employs TRBV6-5 and TRBJ2-1, with 15 bases lining up with TRBD2. This CDR3 has 15 amino acids. Trimming at V came to 6 bases and at J to 12 bases, leaving 9 bases not matched to a gene. From germline, CDR1 is MNHEY and CDR2 SVGAGI. The CDR3 DNA is TGTGCCAGCAGCTGGACTAGCGGGAGGGCGGAAGGGCAGTTCTTC. The encoded protein is CASSWTSGRAEGQFF.

This clone occurred once. The V and J genes are TRBV30 and TRBJ2-7; D might be TRBD1 (7 bases). V gave up 2 bases and J gave up 3 bases, with 20 bases separating them. From germline, CDR1 is GTSNPN and CDR2 SVGIG (reference sequence). The CDR3 spans 16 residues. The CDR3 spells CAWSPLGGQYSYEQYF. The CDR3 DNA reads TGTGCCTGGAGTCCGTTGGGGGGACAGTATAGCTACGAGCAGTACTTC.

The chain combines TRBV27 with TRBJ2-7; TRBD2 aligns across 9 bases. The germline gives CDR1 MNHEY, CDR2 SMNVEV (reference sequence). The CDR3 consists of 17 residues. The J segment lost 0 bases and the V segment lost 5 bases, leaving 11 bases of the junction unmatched. The CDR3 loop is CASSTGTSLLNSYEQYF. For the CDR3, the DNA is TGTGCCAGCAGTACGGGGACTAGCCTTTTAAACTCCTACGAGCAGTACTTC.

This chain uses TRBV9 with TRBJ2-1; 14 positions agree with TRBD2. Germline V gene data show CDR1 as SGDLS and CDR2 as YYNGEE. Trimming took 4 bases from V and 6 from J; bases not matched to a gene: 3. The CDR3 spans 15 residues. The CDR3 sequence: CASSQTSGRGNEQFF. CDR3 in DNA: TGTGCCAGCAGCCAGACTAGCGGGAGGGGCAATGAGCAGTTCTTC.

This chain uses TRBV6-4 with TRBJ2-1; 8 bases match TRBD2. Germline trimming cut 3 bases from V and 8 bases from J; bases unmatched to any gene: 6. The germline gives CDR1 MRHNA, CDR2 SNTAGT. This CDR3 has 14 residues. CDR3 loop: CASSDSGAGDEQFF. Here the CDR3 DNA reads TGTGCCAGCAGTGATAGCGGGGCGGGCGATGAGCAGTTCTTC.